Shown below are 4 T cell receptor beta chains from a single sample sequenced in a study of shared clonotypes between healthy human individuals. The method was immunoSEQ multiplex PCR; TCRdb's version includes in-frame clones alone and lacks a portion of them. The data show some 2,500,000 clones, approximately 93% seen once. The specimen sequenced was naive CD4+ T cells from PBMCs. Subset of the sample: CD45RA+ positively selected. All receptors come from a man younger than 35 in good health. Some clones in this sample may be carry-over from other donors' samples.

Only one count was recorded for this clone. This rearrangement joins TRBV6-1 to TRBJ2-1; no firm D call. Germline V gene lookup returns CDR1 MNHNS and CDR2 SASEGT. With 6 bases removed from V and 12 bases from J, the gap between germline ends came to 12 bases. The length of the CDR3 is 11 residues. The CDR3 reads CASRYSLGQFF. As DNA, the CDR3 is TGTGCCAGCAGGTACTCCCTGGGGCAGTTCTTC.

This chain joins TRBV2 and TRBJ1-6; 12 bases align to TRBD1. Germline trimming cut 4 bases from V and 7 bases from J; bases unmatched to any gene: 2. Germline CDR1 is SNHLY and CDR2 is FYNNEI. The CDR3 extends over 15 amino acids. CDR3 residues: CASSAGTGGNSPLHF. CDR3 coding DNA: TGTGCCAGCAGTGCCGGGACAGGGGGCAATTCACCCCTCCACTTT.

The CDR3 DNA follows: TGCGCCAGCAGCGGGCTAACAGATACGCAGTATTTT. Amino acid sequence: CASSGLTDTQYF. The V call is TRBV5-1, the J call TRBJ2-3, with no clear D. CDR1 SGHRS and CDR2 YFSETQ come from the germline V gene. The CDR3 runs to 12 residues. Trimming left V 4 bases short and J 3 bases short, with 6 bases between.

V and J are TRBV5-1 and TRBJ2-1; 16 nucleotides align to TRBD2. The CDR3 contains 17 residues. CDR1 SGHRS and CDR2 YFSETQ come from the germline V gene. V shed 4 bases and J 6 bases; nucleotides not matched to a gene: 7. The CDR3 nucleotides read TGCGCCAGCAGCCTGGGACTAGCGGGAGGGCCGGGCAATGAGCAGTTCTTC. Translating gives CASSLGLAGGPGNEQFF.